This TCR beta chain was found in a study of T cell responses to AZD1222 COVID-19 vaccine. General study results and limits: Spike-specific TCR depth and breadth grew after two AZD1222 doses. No repertoire was sampled before or during the peak T cell response, only after it. AZD1222 recipients seropositive at baseline numbered only 6 or 7. Most donors were white British and more were female, and clonal diversity was possibly underestimated.

Regarding this clone: Its antigen is undetermined.

Here immunoSEQ multiplex PCR was the method, and the copy in TCRdb shows in-frame clones only, minus some. Of 50,000 to 65,000 clones listed, 65% to 85% were seen once; the top ten hold 20% to 30%. Sequenced here: peripheral blood, sampled 28 days after the second AZD1222 dose. The clonotype comes from an adult who received the AZD1222 COVID-19 vaccine.

This CDR3 reads CASSRGTSRNEQFF. In DNA, the CDR3 is TGTGCCAGCAGCCGCGGGACTAGCCGCAATGAGCAGTTCTTC. The chain has TRBV7-2 and TRBJ2-1; TRBD2 agrees at 9 bases. Germline assignment: CDR1 SGHTA and CDR2 FQGNSA. This CDR3 is built from 14 residues. With 5 bases clipped from V and 6 bases from J, the junction kept 5 bases outside the gene matches.